This T cell receptor (beta chain) originates from a study of PD-1 blockade in classical Hodgkin lymphoma. Repertoires were generated with immunoSEQ multiplex PCR, while TCRdb's copy carries only in-frame clones and drops some. Of 99,000 or so clones in the sample, more than 70% were seen once. This clone has a single count. J lost 8 bases, V lost 3 bases, and 10 bases had no gene match. Germline values: CDR1 KGHSH, CDR2 LQKENI. There are 15 residues in the CDR3. Time point specified: cycle 4 day 1 (C4D1), after more than five weeks of nivolumab. Every patient experienced relapse after autologous stem cell transplantation, and brentuximab vedotin exposure varied.

This material consisted of peripheral blood mononuclear cells (PBMCs), taken before the fourth cycle of nivolumab. The sequence was obtained from a human donor with classical Hodgkin lymphoma. This rearrangement joins TRBV18 to TRBJ1-2; 9 bases agree with TRBD1. CDR3 in amino acids: CASSPTSGTGYGYTF. CDR3 coding DNA: TGTGCCAGCTCACCCACGTCCGGGACAGGGTACGGCTACACCTTC.